These 4 T cell receptor beta chains were all obtained from the same sample, sequenced in a study of blood T cell repertoires in COVID-19. TCRdb's copy holds only in-frame clones and misses some; the assay was immunoSEQ multiplex PCR. The sample consists of fewer than 300,000 clones, around 89% of them appearing once. Sequenced input: PBMCs or T cells enriched from blood (not recorded which). Source of these receptors: a man in his forties who had recovered from COVID-19.

This clone was seen a single time. The chain links TRBV6-6 to TRBJ1-3, with 8 bases lining up with TRBD1. The germline CDR1 and CDR2 sequences are MNHNY and SVGAGI (reference sequence). V shed 6 bases, J shed 0 bases, and the junction held 19 bases outside the gene matches. This CDR3 spans 20 amino acids. CDR3: CASSRTSGTGLSISGNTIYF. The CDR3 nucleotides are TGTGCCAGCAGCCGTACTTCCGGGACAGGCCTCTCGATCTCTGGAAACACCATATATTTT.

J is TRBJ2-7 and V is TRBV4-1, with D possibly TRBD2 on 6 matching bases. The CDR3 sequence is 15 residues long. Germline CDR1 MGHRA, CDR2 YSYEKL. V was trimmed by 3 bases and J by 1 base, leaving 13 bases between them. DNA of the CDR3: TGCGCCAGCAGCCACGGGACTCTGACATCCTACGAGCAGTACTTC. It codes for CASSHGTLTSYEQYF.

The CDR3 loop reads CASSQDLGGRGEQYF. In nucleotides, the CDR3 is TGCGCCAGCAGCCAAGATCTTGGCGGGCGCGGCGAGCAGTACTTC. This rearrangement joins TRBV4-1 to TRBJ2-7; D is perhaps TRBD2 (5 bases). CDR3 size: 15 residues. Germline-derived CDR1 and CDR2 are MGHRA and YSYEKL. Trimming stripped 0 bases from V and 6 bases from J, with 15 bases between.

J is TRBJ1-5 and V is TRBV18; 7 bases fit TRBD1. J gave up 0 bases and V 0 bases, and 2 bases lay outside the gene matches. Germline-derived CDR1 and CDR2 are KGHSH and LQKENI. The CDR3 extends over 16 amino acids. The CDR3 nucleotides read TGTGCCAGCTCACCACCCAGGGGGAATAGCAATCAGCCCCAGCATTTT. Translation gives CASSPPRGNSNQPQHF.